The next 21 T cell receptor beta chains were all read from a single sample in a study of blood T cell repertoires in COVID-19 (dated by TCRdb to about 2020). Library creation used the immunoSEQ multiplex PCR assay. As stored in TCRdb, this immuneACCESS dataset retains in-frame rearrangements with V and J assigned. A fraction of the clones does not appear; measured against another copy, unresolved V genes explain less than half of the discrepancy, and the remainder lacks a known reason. Recorded for this sample are 150,000 to 200,000 clones; roughly 90% of them occurred a single time. The ten biggest clones cover 6.6% of the sample. The sample was PBMCs or T cells enriched from blood (not recorded which). The receptors here all came from a woman between 50 and 59 years old who had recovered from COVID-19.

DNA of the CDR3: TGTGCCAGCAGTGAATCAGCAGCAGGAGGGGCAACTGGAAACACCATATATTTT. This translates into CASSESAAGGATGNTIYF. The chain combines TRBV6-1 with TRBJ1-3; weak D call: TRBD1 (5 bases). Per the germline V gene, CDR1 is MNHNS and CDR2 is SASEGT. Trimming removed 2 bases from V and 2 bases from J, with 19 bases in between. The CDR3 contains 18 residues.

This rearrangement joins TRBV3-1 (or the pseudogene TRBV3-2) to TRBJ1-2; a possible D gene is TRBD1 (6 bases). The V end lost 1 base, the J end lost 4 bases, and 10 bases lay between the germline ends. CDR1 and CDR2 from the germline V gene are LGHDT and YNNKEL (reference sequence). CDR3 size: 14 residues. CDR3 nucleotides: TGTGCCAGCAGCCAAGTGACGGACAGCTATGGCTACACCTTC. Its translation is CASSQVTDSYGYTF.

The rearrangement joins TRBV29-1 to TRBJ2-1; 9 nucleotides align to TRBD2. CDR3 length: 11 residues. Looked up from germline, CDR1 is SQVTM and CDR2 is ANQGSEA. Unmatched junction bases numbered 4, after V lost 6 bases and J lost 10 bases. The CDR3 spells CSVTSGLEQFF. The DNA of the CDR3 is TGCAGCGTGACTAGCGGCTTAGAGCAGTTCTTC.

V gene TRBV19 combines with J gene TRBJ2-7; tentative D call: TRBD2 (6 bases). The CDR3 spans 14 residues. V was trimmed by 3 bases and J by 0 bases, leaving 9 bases between them. The germline V gene has CDR1 LNHDA and CDR2 SQIVND (reference sequence). Here the CDR3 DNA reads TGTGCCAGTAGTATGCGGGGTCTCTCCTACGAGCAGTACTTC. This translates into CASSMRGLSYEQYF.

The chain couples TRBV6-5 to TRBJ1-4; unclear D gene. Trimming removed 0 bases at V and 3 bases at J, with 8 bases between. From germline, CDR1 is MNHEY and CDR2 SVGAGI. This CDR3 contains 15 residues. The CDR3 bases are TGTGCCAGCAGTTACTCCTGGGCTTCTAATGAAAAACTGTTTTTT. It encodes CASSYSWASNEKLFF.

This chain connects TRBV6-2 or TRBV6-3 to TRBJ1-5, with 8 bases that match TRBD1. The ends lost 5 bases at V and 0 bases at J; junction bases unmatched: 12. This CDR3 contains 18 residues. Germline V gene data show CDR1 as MNHEY and CDR2 as SVGEGT. The CDR3 loop reads CASSGDRRRFNSNQPQHF. In nucleotides, the CDR3 is TGTGCCAGCAGTGGGGACAGGAGGCGTTTTAATAGCAATCAGCCCCAGCATTTT.

This clone was seen a few times. The J gene is TRBJ1-2, the V gene TRBV11-3; TRBD1 might be the D (6 bases). The CDR3 is 13 residues long. V lost 5 bases to trimming and J lost 7 bases, with 14 bases between them. Germline CDR1 SGHNT, CDR2 YENEEA. The CDR3, as DNA: TGTGCCAGCAGCCCAGGGGCACCCCGTGGCTACACCTTC. The encoded protein is CASSPGAPRGYTF. The full variable domain, with the rest looked up from reference TRBV11-3 and TRBJ1-2, is EAGVVQSPRYKIIEKKQPVAFWCNPISGHNTLYWYLQNLGQGPELLIRYENEEAVDDSQLPKDRFSAERLKGVDSTLKIQPAELGDSAVYLCASSPGAPRGYTFGSGTRLTVV.

The chain links TRBV5-4 to TRBJ1-4; a weak D match, TRBD1 (5 bases). CDR1 is SGHNT, CDR2 YYREEE, per germline (reference sequence). The CDR3 runs 16 residues. With 0 bases removed from V and 7 bases from J, the gap between germline ends came to 16 bases. The CDR3 sequence: CASSLAGGSGSEKLFF. DNA of the CDR3: TGTGCCAGCAGCTTGGCCGGGGGGAGTGGAAGTGAAAAACTGTTTTTT.

The chain joins TRBV19 to TRBJ1-2; 10 bases agree with TRBD1. This CDR3 is built from 15 residues. Germline V gene data show CDR1 as LNHDA and CDR2 as SQIVND (reference sequence). J lost 7 bases, V lost 5 bases, and 10 bases had no gene match. Written as DNA, the CDR3 is TGTGCCAGTAGTCGTCCGGGACAGGGGTGGTCTGGCTACACCTTC. This translates into CASSRPGQGWSGYTF.

V and J are TRBV7-2 and TRBJ1-1, with TRBD1 identical over 10 bases. CDR3 length equals 15 residues. V was pared by 7 bases and J by 4 bases, with 9 bases of the junction left unmatched. The V gene's germline CDR1 is SGHTA and CDR2 FQGNSA. The CDR3 here is CASTPGQGHLTEAFF. The CDR3 DNA reads TGTGCCAGCACCCCGGGACAGGGGCATCTCACTGAAGCTTTCTTT.

The V call is TRBV5-1, the J call TRBJ2-6, with D unclear. The length of the CDR3 is 15 residues. From germline, CDR1 is SGHRS and CDR2 YFSETQ. Trimming shortened V by 1 base and J by 1 base, and 6 bases separated the two germline ends. This CDR3 reads CASSLTVSGANVLTF. The CDR3 bases are TGCGCCAGCAGCTTGACGGTATCTGGGGCCAACGTCCTGACTTTC. The full variable domain, with the rest looked up from reference TRBV5-1 and TRBJ2-6, is KAGVTQTPRYLIKTRGQQVTLSCSPISGHRSVSWYQQTPGQGLQFLFEYFSETQRNKGNFPGRFSGRQFSNSRSEMNVSTLELGDSALYLCASSLTVSGANVLTFGAGSRLTVL.

This chain links TRBV2 with TRBJ2-5; D is possibly TRBD2 (8 bases). The germline V and J ends were trimmed by 5 bases and 3 bases, with 22 bases remaining between them. CDR3 length: 17 residues. The germline V gene encodes CDR1 SNHLY and CDR2 FYNNEI. CDR3 in amino acids: CASSNPSGLGGKETQYF. Written as DNA, the CDR3 is TGTGCCAGCAGTAACCCTTCGGGACTAGGGGGCAAAGAGACCCAGTACTTC.

This chain connects TRBV7-2 to TRBJ2-1, with 14 bases aligning to TRBD2. V trimming: 1 base; J trimming: 2 bases; junction bases outside the gene matches: 4. Germline CDR1 and CDR2: SGHTA and FQGNSA. This CDR3 contains 18 residues. As DNA, the CDR3 is TGTGCCAGCAGCTTAGTGGGGACTAGCGGGGGACCCTACAATGAGCAGTTCTTC. Residues: CASSLVGTSGGPYNEQFF.

The chain joins TRBV7-8 to TRBJ2-5; D might be TRBD2 (6 bases). This CDR3 has 15 amino acids. The germline V gene has CDR1 SGHVS and CDR2 FQNEAQ. Trimming took 6 bases from V and 5 from J, leaving 19 bases between them. CDR3 residues: CASRPSGVDWETQYF. In DNA, the CDR3 is TGTGCCAGCAGGCCCTCGGGGGTTGACTGGGAGACCCAGTACTTC.

The chain combines TRBV5-1 with TRBJ2-3; 12 bases are a match to TRBD2. Per the germline V gene, CDR1 is SGHRS and CDR2 is YFSETQ. This CDR3 region has 19 residues. V shed 1 base and J 0 bases; nucleotides not matched to a gene: 9. Here the CDR3 reads CASSLLPSGGAASTDTQYF. In DNA, the CDR3 is TGCGCCAGCAGCTTGTTGCCTAGCGGGGGGGCCGCTAGCACAGATACGCAGTATTTT.

The V gene is TRBV5-1, the J gene TRBJ1-2, with no clear D. The CDR3 runs to 13 residues. Germline V lookup: CDR1 SGHRS, CDR2 YFSETQ. Trimming left V 4 bases short and J 4 bases short, with 11 bases between. In nucleotides, the CDR3 is TGCGCCAGCAGCCCCTCCGGGAGCTATGGCTACACCTTC. Translation: CASSPSGSYGYTF.

This rearrangement joins TRBV7-9 to TRBJ2-3, with D perhaps matching TRBD2 (5 bases). Trimming left V 4 bases short and J 0 bases short, with 17 bases between. The CDR3 has 17 residues. Germline V lookup: CDR1 SEHNR, CDR2 FQNEAQ (reference sequence). The CDR3 here is CASSSTRRRASTDTQYF. The DNA for the CDR3 is TGTGCCAGCAGCTCGACCCGGCGGCGGGCTAGCACAGATACGCAGTATTTT.

This rearrangement joins TRBV3-1 (or the pseudogene TRBV3-2) to TRBJ2-1; tentatively, D is TRBD1 (5 bases). CDR3 length equals 13 residues. Germline V gene data show CDR1 as LGHDT and CDR2 as YNNKEL (reference sequence). The germline V and J ends were trimmed by 4 bases and 9 bases, with 13 bases remaining between them. Here the CDR3 DNA reads TGTGCCAGCAGCCGCCGTCAGGGCGCTGAGCAGTTCTTC. Translated: CASSRRQGAEQFF.

This rearrangement joins TRBV5-6 to TRBJ2-2, with D unclear. The CDR3 contains 16 residues. Trimming shortened V by 0 bases and J by 0 bases, and 9 bases separated the two germline ends. Germline-derived CDR1 and CDR2 are SGHDT and YYEEEE. This CDR3 is CASSLDGSPNTGELFF. The CDR3 nucleotides are TGTGCCAGCAGCTTGGACGGGTCCCCGAACACCGGGGAGCTGTTTTTT.

This sequence joins TRBV19 and TRBJ1-6, with 8 nucleotides matching TRBD1. The V and J ends lost 4 bases and 6 bases, in that order; junction bases with no gene match: 5. The CDR3 loop spans 15 amino acids. The germline V gene encodes CDR1 LNHDA and CDR2 SQIVND (reference sequence). The CDR3 DNA sequence: TGTGCCAGTAGTACTCAGGGGGCTGGTAATTCACCCCTCCACTTT. This sequence encodes CASSTQGAGNSPLHF.

V usage is TRBV19 and J usage is TRBJ1-2; no clear D gene. There are 13 residues in the CDR3. CDR1 is LNHDA and CDR2 is SQIVND in the germline V gene (reference sequence). The V end was cut by 3 bases, the J end by 0 bases, with 5 bases between. The CDR3: CASSIGTNYGYTF. The CDR3 nucleotides read TGTGCCAGTAGTATCGGGACTAACTATGGCTACACCTTC.